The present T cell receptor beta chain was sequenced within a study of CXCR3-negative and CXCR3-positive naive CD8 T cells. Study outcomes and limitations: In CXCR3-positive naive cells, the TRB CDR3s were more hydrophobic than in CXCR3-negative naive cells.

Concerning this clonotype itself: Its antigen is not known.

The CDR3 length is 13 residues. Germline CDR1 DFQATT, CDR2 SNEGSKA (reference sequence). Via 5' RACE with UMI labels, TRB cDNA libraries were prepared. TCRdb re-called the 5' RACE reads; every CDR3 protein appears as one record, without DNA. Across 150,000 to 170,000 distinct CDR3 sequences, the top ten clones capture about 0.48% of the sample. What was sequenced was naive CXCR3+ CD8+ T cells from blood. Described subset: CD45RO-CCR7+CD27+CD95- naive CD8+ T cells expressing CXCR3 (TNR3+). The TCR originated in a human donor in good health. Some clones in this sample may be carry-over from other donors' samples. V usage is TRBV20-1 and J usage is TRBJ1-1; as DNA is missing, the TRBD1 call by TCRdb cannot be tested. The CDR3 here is CSARRTGSTEAFF.